This TCR beta chain originates from a study of blood T cell repertoires in COVID-19. About the study: COVID-19 samples, acute and convalescent, were from the United States, Italy and Spain.

Patients in Seattle were enrolled during active infection, then followed longitudinally. Germline V CDR1 and CDR2: LNHNV, YYDKDF (reference sequence). Trimming took off 0 bases at V and 4 bases at J, with 9 bases between the two ends. The CDR3 length is 14 residues. Original methodology: Reference gene primer amplification yielded estimated nucleated cell counts. The protocol was immunoSEQ multiplex PCR, while the TCRdb copy is restricted to in-frame clones and leaves out a portion. That table furnishes V, J and clone size, whereas the DNA furnished D and trimming. The sample has over 90,000 clones, 81% seen once.

The sample comprised peripheral blood. The chain links TRBV15 to TRBJ1-2; D is unclear. This clonotype originated in a man at least 80 years old with COVID-19, enrolled during active disease. The CDR3 nucleotides are TGTGCCACCAGCAGAGAGGCCGGGTCCTATGGCTACACCTTC. This codes for CATSREAGSYGYTF.